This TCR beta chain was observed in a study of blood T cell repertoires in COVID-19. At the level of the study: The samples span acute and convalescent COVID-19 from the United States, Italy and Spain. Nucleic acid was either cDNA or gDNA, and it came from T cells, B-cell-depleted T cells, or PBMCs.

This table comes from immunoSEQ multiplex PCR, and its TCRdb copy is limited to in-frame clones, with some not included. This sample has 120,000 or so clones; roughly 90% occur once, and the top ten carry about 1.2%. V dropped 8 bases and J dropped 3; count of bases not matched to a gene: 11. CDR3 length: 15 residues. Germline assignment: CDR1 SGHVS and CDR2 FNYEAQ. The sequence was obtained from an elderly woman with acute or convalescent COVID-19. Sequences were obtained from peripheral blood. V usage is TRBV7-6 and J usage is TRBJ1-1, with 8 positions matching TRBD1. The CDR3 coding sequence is TGTGCCAGCCGACGACAGGGGCAGTGGGACACTGAAGCTTTCTTT. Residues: CASRRQGQWDTEAFF.